This T cell receptor beta chain was recovered during a study of blood T cell repertoires in COVID-19. CDR1 is KGHDR, CDR2 SFDVKD, per germline. V lost 0 bases and J lost 3; bases outside the gene matches: 11. The CDR3 extends over 18 amino acids. Produced via immunoSEQ multiplex PCR; TCRdb's table is partial and in-frame only. This table holds 270,000 or so clones, less than 95% found once. The chain employs TRBV24-1 and TRBJ2-5; 8 bases match TRBD2. Sequenced: PBMCs or T cells enriched from blood (not recorded which). This clonotype was obtained from a man between 35 and 55 years old who had been exposed to COVID-19. The CDR3 coding sequence is TGTGCCACCAGTGATTTGCGTTTGACGGCGGGAGGCAAAGAGACCCAGTACTTC. Its protein product is CATSDLRLTAGGKETQYF.